The clone carrying this TCR beta chain showed up many times. The germline V gene encodes CDR1 SGHAT and CDR2 FQDESV (reference sequence). The CDR3 contains 14 residues. V shed 1 base and J shed 1 base, with 8 bases lying between them. The source of the sample is a study of early T cells in non-severe SARS-CoV-2 infection. The overall study: The sequenced material was bulk RNA from unsorted whole blood, and its chains were unpaired.

Molecules of cDNA were individually given unique molecular identifiers that were attached to them. TCRdb reanalysed the 5' RACE reads using MiXCR and keeps one entry per CDR3 protein. This sample has about 69,000 distinct CDR3 sequences, with about 9% found just once. This sequence was found in an adult who was a healthcare worker with PCR-confirmed SARS-CoV-2 infection or an uninfected control (not recorded which). Sample: whole blood. The rearrangement uses TRBV11-1 and TRBJ2-7; weak D call: TRBD1 (5 bases). CDR3 sequence reads: CASSLGTGSYEQYF. For the CDR3, the DNA is TGTGCCAGCAGCTTAGGCACAGGTTCCTACGAGCAGTACTTC.